This record concerns one T cell receptor (beta chain) sequence. This sample is drawn from a study of blood T cell repertoires in COVID-19. Study as a whole: T cells, B-cell-depleted T cells, or PBMCs supplied cDNA or gDNA.

Sequenced by immunoSEQ multiplex PCR; TCRdb stores in-frame clones only, minus some. The repertoire includes more than 75,000 clones, about 88% of them detected once, and 4.8% sits in the top ten. The CDR3 has 16 residues. The germline gives CDR1 MNHEY, CDR2 SMNVEV (reference sequence). V was clipped by 0 bases and J by 4 bases; unmatched bases: 8. This sequence originates from a woman of 80 years or more with active COVID-19. This chain links TRBV27 with TRBJ2-5; TRBD2 matches 7 bases. Sequencing used peripheral blood. CDR3: CASSLSITTSLETQYF. As DNA, the CDR3 is TGTGCCAGCAGTTTATCGATAACGACTAGCCTAGAGACCCAGTACTTC.